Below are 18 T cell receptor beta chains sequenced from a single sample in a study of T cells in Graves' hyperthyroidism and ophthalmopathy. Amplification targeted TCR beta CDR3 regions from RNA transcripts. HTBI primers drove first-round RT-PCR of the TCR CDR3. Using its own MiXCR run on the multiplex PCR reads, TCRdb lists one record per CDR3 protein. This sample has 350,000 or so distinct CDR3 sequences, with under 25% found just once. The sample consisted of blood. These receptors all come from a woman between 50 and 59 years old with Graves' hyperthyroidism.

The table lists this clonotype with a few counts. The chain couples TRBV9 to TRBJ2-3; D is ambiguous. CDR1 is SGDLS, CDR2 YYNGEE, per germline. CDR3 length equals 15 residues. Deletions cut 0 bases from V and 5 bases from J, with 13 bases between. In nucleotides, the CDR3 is TGTGCCAGCAGCGTAGGGCGGACCGCCCTAGATACGCAGTATTTT. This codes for CASSVGRTALDTQYF.

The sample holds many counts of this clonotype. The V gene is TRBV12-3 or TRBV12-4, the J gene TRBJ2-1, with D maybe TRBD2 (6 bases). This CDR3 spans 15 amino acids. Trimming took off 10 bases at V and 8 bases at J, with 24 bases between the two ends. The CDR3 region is CATFSGAHRRDEQFF. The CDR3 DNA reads TGTGCCACCTTTAGCGGTGCCCACCGTAGGGATGAGCAGTTCTTC.

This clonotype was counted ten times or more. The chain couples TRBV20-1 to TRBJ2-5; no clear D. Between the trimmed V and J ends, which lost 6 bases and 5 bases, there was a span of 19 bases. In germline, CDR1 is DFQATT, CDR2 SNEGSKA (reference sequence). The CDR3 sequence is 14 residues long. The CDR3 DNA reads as TGCAGTGCCCAACGACGAAATCAAGCGGAGACCCAGTACTTC. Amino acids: CSAQRRNQAETQYF.

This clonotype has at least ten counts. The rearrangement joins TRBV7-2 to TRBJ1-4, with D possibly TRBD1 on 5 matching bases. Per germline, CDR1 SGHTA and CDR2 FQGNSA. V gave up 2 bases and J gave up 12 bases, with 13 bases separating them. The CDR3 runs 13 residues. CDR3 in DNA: TGTGCCAGCAGCTTACAGGGAGAGGGCGAACTGTTTTTT. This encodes CASSLQGEGELFF.

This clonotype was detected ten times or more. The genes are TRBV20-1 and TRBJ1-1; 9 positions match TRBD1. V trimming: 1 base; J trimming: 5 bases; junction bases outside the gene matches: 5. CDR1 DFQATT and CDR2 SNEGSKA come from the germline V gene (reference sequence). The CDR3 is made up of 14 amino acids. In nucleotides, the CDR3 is TGCAGTGCTAGAGTGGGACAGGGTCGGACTGAAGCTTTCTTT. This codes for CSARVGQGRTEAFF.

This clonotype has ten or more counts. DNA for the CDR3: TGTGCCAGCAGTACCACGGATTCTCCGAGAGGGCCCCAGCATTTT. Amino acid sequence: CASSTTDSPRGPQHF. The rearrangement uses TRBV28 and TRBJ1-5; D unresolved. The CDR3 runs 15 residues. V lost 5 bases and J lost 9, with 20 bases in between. CDR1 and CDR2 from the germline V gene are MDHEN and SYDVKM.

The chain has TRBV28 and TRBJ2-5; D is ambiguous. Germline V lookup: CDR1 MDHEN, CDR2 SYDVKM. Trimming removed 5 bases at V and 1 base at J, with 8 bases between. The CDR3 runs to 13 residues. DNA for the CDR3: TGTGCCAGCAGTGAAGCTAGCCAAGAGACCCAGTACTTC. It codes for CASSEASQETQYF.

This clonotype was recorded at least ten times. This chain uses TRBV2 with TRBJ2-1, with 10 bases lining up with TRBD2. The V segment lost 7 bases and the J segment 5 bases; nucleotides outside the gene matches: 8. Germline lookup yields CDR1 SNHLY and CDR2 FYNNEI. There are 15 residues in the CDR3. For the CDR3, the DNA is TGTGCCAGCAAGGAGATTAGCGGGGGGAACAATGAGCAGTTCTTC. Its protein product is CASKEISGGNNEQFF. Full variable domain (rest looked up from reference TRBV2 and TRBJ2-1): EPEVTQTPSHQVTQMGQEVILRCVPISNHLYFYWYRQILGQKVEFLVSFYNNEISEKSEIFDDQFSVERPDGSNFTLKIRSTKLEDSAMYFCASKEISGGNNEQFFGPGTRLTVL.

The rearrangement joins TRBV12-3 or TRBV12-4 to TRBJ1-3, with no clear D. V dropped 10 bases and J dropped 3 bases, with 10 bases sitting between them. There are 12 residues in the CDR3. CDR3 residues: CANRGGGNTIYF. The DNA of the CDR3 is TGTGCCAACCGGGGTGGTGGAAACACCATATATTTT.

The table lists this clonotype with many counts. The DNA of the CDR3 is TGTGCCAGCAGCCGCCTTAAAGCGCGGGGAATACACACCGGGGAGCTGTTTTTT. Amino acids: CASSRLKARGIHTGELFF. V gene TRBV11-2 combines with J gene TRBJ2-2; tentative D call: TRBD2 (6 bases). Trimming cost V 5 bases and J 3 bases, with 22 bases left between them. Germline V gene lookup returns CDR1 SGHAT and CDR2 FQNNGV. The CDR3 has 18 amino acids.

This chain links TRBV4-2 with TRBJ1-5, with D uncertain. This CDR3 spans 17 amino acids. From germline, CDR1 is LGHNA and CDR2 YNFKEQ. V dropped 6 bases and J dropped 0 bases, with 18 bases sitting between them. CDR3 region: CASSRATQPYSNQPQHF. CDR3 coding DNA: TGTGCCAGCAGTCGAGCCACGCAGCCCTATAGCAATCAGCCCCAGCATTTT.

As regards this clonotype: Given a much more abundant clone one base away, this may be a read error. The CDR3 bases are TGTGCCACCAGTGATTCCGGGAGGGGGTCAAATCGGCCCCAGCATTTT. This gives the protein CATSDSGRGSNRPQHF. The chain has TRBV24-1 and TRBJ1-5, with a weak D call TRBD1 (6 bases). Germline V gives CDR1 KGHDR, CDR2 SFDVKD. The CDR3 consists of 16 residues.

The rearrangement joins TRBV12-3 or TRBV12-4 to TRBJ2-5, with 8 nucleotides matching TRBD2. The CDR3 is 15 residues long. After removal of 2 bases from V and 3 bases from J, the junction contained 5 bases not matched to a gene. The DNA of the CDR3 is TGTGCCAGCAGTTTAATAGTTAGCGGGAAAGAGACCCAGTACTTC. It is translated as CASSLIVSGKETQYF.

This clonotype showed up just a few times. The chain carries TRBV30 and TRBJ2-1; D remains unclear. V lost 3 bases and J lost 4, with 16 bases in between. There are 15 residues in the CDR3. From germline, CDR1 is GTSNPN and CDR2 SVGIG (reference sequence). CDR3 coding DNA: TGTGCCTGGAGGGACCGGACGAGAAAGTACAATGAGCAGTTCTTC. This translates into CAWRDRTRKYNEQFF.

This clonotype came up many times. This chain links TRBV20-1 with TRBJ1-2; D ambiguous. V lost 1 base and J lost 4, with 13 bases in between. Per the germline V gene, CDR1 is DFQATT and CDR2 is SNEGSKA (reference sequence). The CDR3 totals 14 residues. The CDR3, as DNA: TGCAGTGCTAGAGGGAGACGAACGATCTATGGCTACACCTTC. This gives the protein CSARGRRTIYGYTF.

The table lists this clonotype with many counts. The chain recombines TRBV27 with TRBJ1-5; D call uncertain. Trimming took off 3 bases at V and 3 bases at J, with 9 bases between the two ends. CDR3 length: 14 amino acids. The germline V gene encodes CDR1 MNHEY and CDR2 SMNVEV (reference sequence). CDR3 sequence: CASSLLLDNQPQHF. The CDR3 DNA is TGTGCCAGCAGTTTGCTCTTAGACAATCAGCCCCAGCATTTT.

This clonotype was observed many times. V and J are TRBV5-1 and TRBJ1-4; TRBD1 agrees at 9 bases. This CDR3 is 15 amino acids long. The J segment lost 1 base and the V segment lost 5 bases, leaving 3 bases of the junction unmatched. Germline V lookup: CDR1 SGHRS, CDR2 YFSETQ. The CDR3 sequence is CASRGTGKTNEKLFF. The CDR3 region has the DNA TGCGCCAGCAGGGGGACAGGGAAAACTAATGAAAAACTGTTTTTT.

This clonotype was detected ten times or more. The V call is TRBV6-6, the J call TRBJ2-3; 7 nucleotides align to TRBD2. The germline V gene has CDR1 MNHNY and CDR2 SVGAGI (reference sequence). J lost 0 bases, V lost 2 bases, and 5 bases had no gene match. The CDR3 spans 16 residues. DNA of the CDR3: TGTGCCAGCAGTTACGTGGGAGGGCCTAGCACAGATACGCAGTATTTT. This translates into CASSYVGGPSTDTQYF.